This T cell receptor beta chain was captured by sequencing in a study of T cell clonality in common variable immunodeficiency (dated by TCRdb to about 2015). The sample holds a few counts of this clone. The specificity of this receptor is unknown. The read terminates 3 residues before the CDR3 end, so the remaining end is supplied by the germline J gene. For sequencing input, CVID and control samples contributed equivalent amounts of genomic DNA. For every sample, a 60 bp segment covering the rearranged TCRbeta CDR3 region was amplified and then sequenced. The immunoSEQ assay, a bias-corrected multiplex PCR combined with high-throughput sequencing, was used for TCRbeta amplification. The authors' analysis ran thus. Every unique nucleotide sequence counted as a clone and was annotated with V, D and J genes, copy number and frequency. Sequences were labeled productive if in frame, and non-productive if out of frame or containing stop codons. Clonality was calculated from Shannon's entropy as previously described. The predicted amino acid sequences of productive clones were used to derive mean CDR3 Kyte-Doolittle hydropathy. Hierarchical clustering of scaled V gene usage was performed with the R hclust function using Manhattan distance and complete linkage. To assess clone sharing by CDR3 amino acid sequence, 12 repertoires per group were resampled over 100 rounds. Repertoires were searched for approximately 70 published EBV-specific and a few hundred published CMV-specific TCRbeta sequences. A couple of CVID samples yielding fewer than 10,000 sequences were excluded from analysis, leaving approximately 40 CVID repertoires. TCRdb carries this immuneACCESS record with in-frame sequences only. Its versions omit some clonotypes, under half of them owing to an unresolved V gene in the studies checked, with the rest unexplained. Clone size and V and J calls were adopted from that table, with D and trimming inferred from the DNA. The sample features some 32,000 clones, and none is a singleton. The ten largest account for 3.5% to 5.5% of the sample.

Findings and caveats that apply to the study as a whole: CVID TCRbeta sequences reportedly showed fewer deletions and N-nucleotide insertions and lacked highly modified clones with 13 or more V deletions. Differences among patients in the CVID cohort limited the correlations between repertoire features and clinical complications. Despite equal DNA input, controls averaged roughly 80,000 unique sequences per sample versus 30,000 to 40,000 in CVID samples. Increased TCRbeta clonality was found in CVID subjects compared with healthy controls (t-test p = 0.018), with the increase being most characteristic of about a third of subjects. CVID subjects shared fewer TCRbeta clones with each other than healthy controls did (p < 0.0001). According to the authors, finding the cause of the higher clonality in CVID would require sequencing the repertoires of T cell subpopulations.

Predominantly Caucasian heritage was noted among both the CVID patients and the healthy controls. Heparinized peripheral whole blood samples of about 4.5 to 9 ml were collected from each donor. Genomic DNA from adults with common variable immune deficiency (CVID) and from healthy adult controls was used to sequence TCRbeta CDR3 repertoires. The control group comprised about 22 healthy adult volunteers, around 12 female and roughly ten male, aged about 20 to 70 years with a mean age of approximately 30. Diluted blood was subjected to density centrifugation over Hypaque 1077 or Ficoll-Paque for isolation of peripheral blood mononuclear cells. Genomic DNA was extracted from unsorted mononuclear cells by Qiagen column purification or by a centrifugation-based method. CDR1 PRHDT and CDR2 FYEKMQ are derived from the germline V gene (reference sequence). Its CDR3 holds 16 amino acids, cysteine through phenylalanine. Part of the CDR3 DNA is given, 39 bases translated from base 1. The junction shows trimming of 6 bases on V and 7 bases on J, and the gene matches do not reach 17 bases of it.

The specimen sequenced was peripheral blood mononuclear cells. The sequence links TRBV13 to TRBJ1-2, with 7 central nucleotides matching TRBD1. This clonotype originated in a person aged 18 to 70 in good health. CDR3 loop: CASSPNVSEGAGGYTF. The CDR3 DNA, read in part, is TGTGCCAGCAGTCCTAACGTGTCTGAGGGGGCAGGTGGC.